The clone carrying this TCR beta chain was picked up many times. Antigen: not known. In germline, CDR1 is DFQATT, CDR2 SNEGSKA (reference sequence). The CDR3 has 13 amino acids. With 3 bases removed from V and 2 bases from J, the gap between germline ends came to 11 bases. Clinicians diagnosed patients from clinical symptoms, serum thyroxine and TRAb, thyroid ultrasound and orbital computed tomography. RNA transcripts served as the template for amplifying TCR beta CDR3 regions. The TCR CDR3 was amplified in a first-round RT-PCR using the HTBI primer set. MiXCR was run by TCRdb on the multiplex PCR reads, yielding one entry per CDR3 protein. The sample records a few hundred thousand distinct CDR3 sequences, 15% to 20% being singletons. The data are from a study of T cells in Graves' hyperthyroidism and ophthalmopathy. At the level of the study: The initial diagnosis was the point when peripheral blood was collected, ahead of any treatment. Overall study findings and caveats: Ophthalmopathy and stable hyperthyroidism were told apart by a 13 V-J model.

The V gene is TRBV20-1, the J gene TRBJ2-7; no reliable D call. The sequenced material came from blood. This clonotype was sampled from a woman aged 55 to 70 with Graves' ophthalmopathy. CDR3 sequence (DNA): TGCAGTGCTAGCCTCGGGTTTACCTACGAGCAGTACTTC. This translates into CSASLGFTYEQYF.